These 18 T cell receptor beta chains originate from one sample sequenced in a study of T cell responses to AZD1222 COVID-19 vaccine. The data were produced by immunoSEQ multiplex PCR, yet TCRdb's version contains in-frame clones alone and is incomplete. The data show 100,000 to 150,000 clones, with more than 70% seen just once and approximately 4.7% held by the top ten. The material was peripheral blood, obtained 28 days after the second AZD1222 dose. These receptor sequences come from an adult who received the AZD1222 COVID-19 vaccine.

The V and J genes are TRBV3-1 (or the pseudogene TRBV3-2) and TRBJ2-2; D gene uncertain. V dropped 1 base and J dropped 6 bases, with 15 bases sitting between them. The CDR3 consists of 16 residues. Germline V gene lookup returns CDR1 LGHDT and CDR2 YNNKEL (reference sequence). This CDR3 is CASSQATTRTAGELFF. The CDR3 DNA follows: TGTGCCAGCAGCCAAGCGACCACGCGGACGGCCGGGGAGCTGTTTTTT.

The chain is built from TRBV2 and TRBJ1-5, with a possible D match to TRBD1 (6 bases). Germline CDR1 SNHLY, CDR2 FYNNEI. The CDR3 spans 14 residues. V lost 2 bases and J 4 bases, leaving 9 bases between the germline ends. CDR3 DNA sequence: TGTGCCAGCAGTGAACAGGGGTGGAATCAGCCCCAGCATTTT. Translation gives CASSEQGWNQPQHF.

The CDR3 protein is CASSLSGIRYEAFF. In nucleotides, the CDR3 is TGTGCCAGCAGCTTGTCAGGGATACGATATGAGGCTTTCTTT. The chain recombines TRBV5-4 with TRBJ1-1, with D perhaps TRBD1 (5 bases). Germline assignment: CDR1 SGHNT and CDR2 YYREEE (reference sequence). V was clipped by 1 base and J by 11 bases, with 18 bases between them. The CDR3 spans 14 residues.

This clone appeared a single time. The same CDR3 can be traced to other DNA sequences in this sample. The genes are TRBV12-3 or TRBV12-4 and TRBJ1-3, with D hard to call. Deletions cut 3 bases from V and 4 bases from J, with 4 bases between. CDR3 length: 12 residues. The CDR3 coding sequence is TGTGCCAGCAGTTTTTCCGGAAACACCATATATTTT. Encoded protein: CASSFSGNTIYF.

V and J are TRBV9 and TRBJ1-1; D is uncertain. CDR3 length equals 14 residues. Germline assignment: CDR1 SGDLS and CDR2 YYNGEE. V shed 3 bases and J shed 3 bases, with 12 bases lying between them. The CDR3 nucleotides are TGTGCCAGCAGCGCCCTACGGGTGGACACTGAAGCTTTCTTT. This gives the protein CASSALRVDTEAFF.

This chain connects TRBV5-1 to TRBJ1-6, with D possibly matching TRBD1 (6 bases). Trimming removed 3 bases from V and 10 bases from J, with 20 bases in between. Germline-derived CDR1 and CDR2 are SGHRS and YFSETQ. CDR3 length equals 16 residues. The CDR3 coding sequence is TGCGCCAGCAGCTCGGGAAAGGACAGCCGAGGGTCACCCCTCCACTTT. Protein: CASSSGKDSRGSPLHF.

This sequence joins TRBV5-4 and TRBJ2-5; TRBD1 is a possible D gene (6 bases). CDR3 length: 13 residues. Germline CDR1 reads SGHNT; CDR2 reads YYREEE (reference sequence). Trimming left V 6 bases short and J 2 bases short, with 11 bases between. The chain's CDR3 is CASNPGQQETQYF. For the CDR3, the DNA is TGTGCCAGCAACCCCGGACAGCAAGAGACCCAGTACTTC.

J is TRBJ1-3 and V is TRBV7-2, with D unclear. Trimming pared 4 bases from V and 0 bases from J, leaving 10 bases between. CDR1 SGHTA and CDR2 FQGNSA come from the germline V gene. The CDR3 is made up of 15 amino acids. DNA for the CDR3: TGTGCCAGCAGCTCCGGACGAGCCTCTGGAAACACCATATATTTT. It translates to CASSSGRASGNTIYF.

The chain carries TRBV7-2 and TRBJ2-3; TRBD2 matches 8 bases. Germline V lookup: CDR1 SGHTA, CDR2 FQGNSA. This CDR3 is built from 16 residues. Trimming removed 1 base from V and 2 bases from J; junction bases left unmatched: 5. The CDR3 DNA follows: TGTGCCAGCAGCTTAGTCGGGGGGGGCTTCACAGATACGCAGTATTTT. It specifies CASSLVGGGFTDTQYF.

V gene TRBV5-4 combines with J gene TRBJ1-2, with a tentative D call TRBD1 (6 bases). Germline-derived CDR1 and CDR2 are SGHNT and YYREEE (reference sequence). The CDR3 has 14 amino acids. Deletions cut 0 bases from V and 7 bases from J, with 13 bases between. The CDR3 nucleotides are TGTGCCAGCAGCTTGGCCAGGGGAGAGGTTGGCTACACCTTC. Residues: CASSLARGEVGYTF.

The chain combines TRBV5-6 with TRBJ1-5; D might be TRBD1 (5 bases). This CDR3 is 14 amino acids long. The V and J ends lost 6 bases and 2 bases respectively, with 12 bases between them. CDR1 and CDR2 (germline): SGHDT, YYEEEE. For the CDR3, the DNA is TGTGCCAGCACCTCTGGGGGGGGCAATCAGCCCCAGCATTTT. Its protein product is CASTSGGGNQPQHF.

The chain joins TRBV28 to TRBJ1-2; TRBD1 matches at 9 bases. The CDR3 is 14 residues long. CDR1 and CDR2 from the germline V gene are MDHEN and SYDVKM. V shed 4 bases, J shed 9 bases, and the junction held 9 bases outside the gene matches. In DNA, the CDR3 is TGTGCCAGCAGTTCCCCCCCGGACAGGGGTAGCTACACCTTC. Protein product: CASSSPPDRGSYTF.

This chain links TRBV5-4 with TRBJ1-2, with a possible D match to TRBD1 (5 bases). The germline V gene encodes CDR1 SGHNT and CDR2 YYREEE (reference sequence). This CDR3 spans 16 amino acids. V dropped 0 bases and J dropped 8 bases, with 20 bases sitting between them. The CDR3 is CASSLGDKGHFYGYTF. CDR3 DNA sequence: TGTGCCAGCAGCTTGGGGGATAAGGGGCATTTCTACGGCTACACCTTC. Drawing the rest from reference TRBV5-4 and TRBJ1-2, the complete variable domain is ETGVTQSPTHLIKTRGQQVTLRCSSQSGHNTVSWYQQALGQGPQFIFQYYREEENGRGNFPPRFSGLQFPNYSSELNVNALELDDSALYLCASSLGDKGHFYGYTFGSGTRLTVV.

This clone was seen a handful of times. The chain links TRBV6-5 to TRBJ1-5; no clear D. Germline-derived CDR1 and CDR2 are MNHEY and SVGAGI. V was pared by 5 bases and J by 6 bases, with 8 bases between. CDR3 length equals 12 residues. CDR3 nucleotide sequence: TGTGCCAGCAGTCAAAACAGTCAGCCCCAGCATTTT. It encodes CASSQNSQPQHF.

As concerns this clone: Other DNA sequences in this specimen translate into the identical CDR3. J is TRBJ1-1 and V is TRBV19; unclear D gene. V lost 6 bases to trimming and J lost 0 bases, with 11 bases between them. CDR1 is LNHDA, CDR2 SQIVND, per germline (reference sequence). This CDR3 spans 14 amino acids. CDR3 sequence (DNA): TGTGCCAGTAGCCCTCAGACATTGAACACTGAAGCTTTCTTT. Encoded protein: CASSPQTLNTEAFF.

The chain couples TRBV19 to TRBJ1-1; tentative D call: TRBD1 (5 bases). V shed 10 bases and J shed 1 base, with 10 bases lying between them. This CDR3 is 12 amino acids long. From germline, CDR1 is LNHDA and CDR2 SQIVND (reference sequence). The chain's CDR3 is CATSTGNTEAFF. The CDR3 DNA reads TGTGCCACAAGTACAGGGAACACTGAAGCTTTCTTT.

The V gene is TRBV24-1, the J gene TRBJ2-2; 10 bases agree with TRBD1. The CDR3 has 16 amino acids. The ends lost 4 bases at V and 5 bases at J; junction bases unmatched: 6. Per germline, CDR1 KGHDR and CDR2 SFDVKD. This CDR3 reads CATSDPGQGRTGELFF. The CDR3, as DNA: TGTGCCACCAGTGACCCGGGACAGGGGAGGACCGGGGAGCTGTTTTTT.

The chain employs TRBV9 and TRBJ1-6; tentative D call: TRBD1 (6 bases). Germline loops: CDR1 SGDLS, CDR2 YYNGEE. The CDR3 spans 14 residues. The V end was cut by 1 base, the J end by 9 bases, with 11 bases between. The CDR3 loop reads CASSVRGGSSPLHF. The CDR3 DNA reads TGTGCCAGCAGCGTAAGGGGGGGTAGTTCACCCCTCCACTTT.